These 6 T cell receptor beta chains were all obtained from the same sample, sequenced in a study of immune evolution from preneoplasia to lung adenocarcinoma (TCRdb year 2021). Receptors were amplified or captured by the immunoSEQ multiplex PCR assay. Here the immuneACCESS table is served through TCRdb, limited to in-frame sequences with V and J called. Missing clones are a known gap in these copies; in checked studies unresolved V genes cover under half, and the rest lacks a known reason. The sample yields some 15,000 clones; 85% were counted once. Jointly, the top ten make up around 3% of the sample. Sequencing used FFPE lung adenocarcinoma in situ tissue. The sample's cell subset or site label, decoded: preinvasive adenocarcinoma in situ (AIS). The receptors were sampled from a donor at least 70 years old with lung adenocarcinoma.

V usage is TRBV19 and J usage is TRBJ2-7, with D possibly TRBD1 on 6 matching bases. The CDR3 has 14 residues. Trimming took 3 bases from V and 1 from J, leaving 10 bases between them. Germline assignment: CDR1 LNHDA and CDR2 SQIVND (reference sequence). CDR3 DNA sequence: TGTGCCAGTAGTATCTCAGGGGAGTCCTACGAGCAGTACTTC. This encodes CASSISGESYEQYF.

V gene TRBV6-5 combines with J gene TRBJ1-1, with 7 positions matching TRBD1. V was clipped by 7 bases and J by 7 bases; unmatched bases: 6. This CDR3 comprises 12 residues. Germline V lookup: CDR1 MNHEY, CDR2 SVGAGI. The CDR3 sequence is CASIDRDLEAFF. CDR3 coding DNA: TGTGCCAGCATTGACAGGGACCTTGAAGCTTTCTTT.

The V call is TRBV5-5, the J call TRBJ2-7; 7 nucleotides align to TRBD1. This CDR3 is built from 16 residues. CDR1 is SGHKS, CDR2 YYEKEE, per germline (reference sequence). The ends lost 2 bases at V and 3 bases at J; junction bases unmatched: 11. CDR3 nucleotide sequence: TGTGCCAGCAGCTTAAGGTCAGGGGGAGAGAACTACGAGCAGTACTTC. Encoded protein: CASSLRSGGENYEQYF. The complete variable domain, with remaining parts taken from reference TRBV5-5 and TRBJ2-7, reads DAGVTQSPTHLIKTRGQQVTLRCSPISGHKSVSWYQQVLGQGPQFIFQYYEKEERGRGNFPDRFSARQFPNYSSELNVNALLLGDSALYLCASSLRSGGENYEQYFGPGTRLTVT.

CDR3 bases: TGTGCCAGCAGCCCTAGACAGGGGTTCAGGGAGACCCAGTACTTC. Translation gives CASSPRQGFRETQYF. The V and J genes are TRBV5-6 and TRBJ2-5; 8 bases agree with TRBD1. Germline loops: CDR1 SGHDT, CDR2 YYEEEE. Trimming took 4 bases from V and 5 from J; bases not matched to a gene: 10. The CDR3 is 15 amino acids.

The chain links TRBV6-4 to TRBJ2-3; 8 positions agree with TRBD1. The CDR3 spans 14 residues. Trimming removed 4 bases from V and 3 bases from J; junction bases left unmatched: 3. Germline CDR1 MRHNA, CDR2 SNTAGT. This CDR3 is CASSGQGATDTQYF. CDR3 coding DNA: TGTGCCAGCAGTGGGCAGGGGGCAACAGATACGCAGTATTTT.

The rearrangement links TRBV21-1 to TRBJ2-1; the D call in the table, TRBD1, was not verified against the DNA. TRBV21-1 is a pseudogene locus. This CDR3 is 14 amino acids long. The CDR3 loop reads CASSKDRMFNEQFF. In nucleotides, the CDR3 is TGTGCCAGCAGCAAGGACAGGATGTTTAATGAGCAGTTCTTC.